This T cell receptor beta chain was found in a study of T cell responses to AZD1222 COVID-19 vaccine. Study-level points and caveats: After two AZD1222 doses, spike-specific TCR breadth and depth rose versus day 0. Nearly half of the spike-specific TCRs reportedly recognize variant regions that carry no mutations.

Method: immunoSEQ multiplex PCR; TCRdb's copy keeps in-frame clones and lacks some. The sample includes around 120,000 clones, around 90% seen only once; the top ten take around 20%. Note on this clone: Its antigen is unknown.

V lost 2 bases to trimming and J lost 7 bases, with 6 bases between them. CDR1 is SGHDN and CDR2 is FVKESK in the germline V gene. This CDR3 is 13 amino acids long. V usage is TRBV14 and J usage is TRBJ1-6; D might be TRBD1 (6 bases). Material: peripheral blood, obtained on day 0 of MenACWY control vaccination. The clonotype comes from an adult in good health. In DNA form, the CDR3 reads TGTGCCAGCAGCCAACAGGGGAATTCACCCCTCCACTTT. It is translated as CASSQQGNSPLHF.